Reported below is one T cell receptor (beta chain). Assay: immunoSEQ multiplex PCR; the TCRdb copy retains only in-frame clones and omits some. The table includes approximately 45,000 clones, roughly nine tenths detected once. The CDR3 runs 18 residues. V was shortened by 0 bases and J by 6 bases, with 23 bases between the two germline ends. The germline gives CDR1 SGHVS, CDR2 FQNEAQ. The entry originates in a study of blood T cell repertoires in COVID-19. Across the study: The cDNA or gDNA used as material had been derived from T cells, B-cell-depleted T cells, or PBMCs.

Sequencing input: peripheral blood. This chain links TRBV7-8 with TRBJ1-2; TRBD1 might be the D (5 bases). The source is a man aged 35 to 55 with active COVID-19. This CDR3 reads CASSLAFRQGLGSDGYTF. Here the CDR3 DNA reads TGTGCCAGCAGCTTAGCATTTCGGCAGGGACTGGGTAGTGATGGCTACACCTTC. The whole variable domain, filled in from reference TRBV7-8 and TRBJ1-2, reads GAGVSQSPRYKVAKRGQDVALRCDPISGHVSLFWYQQALGQGPEFLTYFQNEAQLDKSGLPSDRFFAERPEGSVSTLKIQRTQQEDSAVYLCASSLAFRQGLGSDGYTFGSGTRLTVV.